The 13 T cell receptor beta chains reported below all come from one sample, sequenced in a study of cytomegalovirus exposure and HLA in healthy donors. The PCR employed 60 Vbeta primers together with 13 Jbeta primers. Assay: immunoSEQ multiplex PCR; the TCRdb copy retains only in-frame clones and omits some. The sample lists roughly 150,000 clones, 75% to 90% occurring once. The sample was PBMCs. The receptors originated from a young woman in good health and CMV-seronegative.

This clone was seen only a few times. The genes are TRBV19 and TRBJ1-1; D is uncertain. The CDR3 is 12 amino acids. From germline, CDR1 is LNHDA and CDR2 SQIVND (reference sequence). The V gene lost 4 bases and the J gene lost 7 bases, with 10 bases spanning the gap. In DNA, the CDR3 is TGTGCCAGTAGTAGGGCAGTCAATGAAGCTTTCTTT. This gives the protein CASSRAVNEAFF.

Details on this clone: The junction differs from germline at one of its ends, possibly a read error. The chain is built from TRBV9 and TRBJ2-4, with 16 positions matching TRBD2. CDR3 length: 19 amino acids. The germline CDR1 and CDR2 sequences are SGDLS and YYNGEE. The CDR3 bases are TGTGCCAGCAGCCCGTCGGGACTAGCGGGGGGGTCTGAACGAAACAGTCAGTACTTC. It encodes CASSPSGLAGGSERNSQYF.

J is TRBJ1-6 and V is TRBV28, with a possible D match to TRBD1 (6 bases). V lost 3 bases and J lost 5, with 11 bases in between. The CDR3 runs 15 residues. Germline V CDR1 and CDR2: MDHEN, SYDVKM. The CDR3 loop reads CASSLGAGDNSPLHF. CDR3 DNA: TGTGCCAGCAGTTTGGGGGCGGGGGATAATTCACCCCTCCACTTT.

J is TRBJ1-2 and V is TRBV4-1; D is perhaps TRBD1 (5 bases). This CDR3 comprises 19 residues. CDR1 and CDR2 from the germline V gene are MGHRA and YSYEKL. V lost 2 bases and J 5 bases, leaving 27 bases between the germline ends. As DNA, the CDR3 is TGCGCCAGCAGCCAACGTGCGAAAAGAAAACAGGTTGCGGTATATGGCTACACCTTC. Amino acids: CASSQRAKRKQVAVYGYTF.

This clone was recorded once. This CDR3 reads CATSRDRRANEQFF. The CDR3 nucleotides are TGTGCCACCAGCAGAGATCGGCGGGCCAATGAGCAGTTCTTC. The chain joins TRBV15 to TRBJ2-1; tentative D call: TRBD2 (5 bases). Trimming stripped 0 bases from V and 6 bases from J, with 9 bases between. The CDR3 is 14 residues long. Germline V gives CDR1 LNHNV, CDR2 YYDKDF (reference sequence).

The J gene is TRBJ2-6, the V gene TRBV6-5; no clear D gene. The CDR3 is 15 amino acids. The germline gives CDR1 MNHEY, CDR2 SVGAGI. V shed 6 bases and J shed 0 bases, with 9 bases lying between them. The CDR3 coding sequence is TGTGCCAGCAGCCCTCCCTTCTCTGGGGCCAACGTCCTGACTTTC. Amino acids: CASSPPFSGANVLTF.

The chain carries TRBV11-3 and TRBJ2-1; 9 bases match TRBD1. Germline-derived CDR1 and CDR2 are SGHNT and YENEEA. V lost 4 bases and J lost 7; bases outside the gene matches: 5. The CDR3 is 14 residues long. In DNA, the CDR3 is TGTGCCAGCAGCTCCACGGGACAGGGTAATGAGCAGTTCTTC. Its protein is CASSSTGQGNEQFF.

V and J are TRBV5-4 and TRBJ2-5, with TRBD2 matching over 10 bases. The CDR3 has 18 residues. Per germline, CDR1 SGHNT and CDR2 YYREEE (reference sequence). Losses at the gene ends were 5 bases for V and 5 bases for J; bases not matched to a gene: 18. This chain's CDR3 is CASSPGGRSGGAGETQYF. CDR3 DNA: TGTGCCAGCAGTCCTGGGGGCCGGAGCGGGGGGGCCGGGGAGACCCAGTACTTC.

The chain is built from TRBV5-1 and TRBJ1-2, with 11 positions matching TRBD1. J gave up 8 bases and V 6 bases, and 9 bases lay outside the gene matches. Germline-derived CDR1 and CDR2 are SGHRS and YFSETQ. CDR3 length equals 14 residues. The CDR3 loop is CASTLGTGGRGYTF. In DNA, the CDR3 is TGCGCCAGCACCCTTGGGACAGGGGGTCGAGGCTACACCTTC.

The chain joins TRBV30 to TRBJ2-6, with D hard to call. The CDR3 totals 14 residues. Germline-derived CDR1 and CDR2 are GTSNPN and SVGIG (reference sequence). Trimming stripped 2 bases from V and 1 base from J, with 6 bases between. This chain's CDR3 is CAWSQESGANVLTF. The CDR3 nucleotides are TGTGCCTGGAGTCAAGAGTCTGGGGCCAACGTCCTGACTTTC.

The rearrangement joins TRBV15 to TRBJ1-5; D is unclear. Looked up from germline, CDR1 is LNHNV and CDR2 is YYDKDF (reference sequence). V was clipped by 2 bases and J by 5 bases, with 10 bases between them. CDR3 length: 14 amino acids. The CDR3 region is CATSRQEDHQPQHF. For the CDR3, the DNA is TGTGCCACCAGCAGACAGGAGGATCATCAGCCCCAGCATTTT.

The chain uses TRBV27 and TRBJ2-6; D is uncertain. The CDR3 is 12 amino acids. V was clipped by 10 bases and J by 0 bases, with 4 bases between them. CDR1 is MNHEY, CDR2 SMNVEV, per germline (reference sequence). CDR3 residues: CAIHSGANVLTF. CDR3 sequence (DNA): TGTGCCATCCACTCTGGGGCCAACGTCCTGACTTTC.

The genes are TRBV5-1 and TRBJ2-5; D unresolved. The CDR3 sequence is 14 residues long. Germline values: CDR1 SGHRS, CDR2 YFSETQ. V was shortened by 4 bases and J by 5 bases, with 15 bases between the two germline ends. CDR3 region: CASSPNGIVETQYF. DNA of the CDR3: TGCGCCAGCAGCCCCAATGGCATCGTTGAGACCCAGTACTTC.